In this sample, the clone carrying this T cell receptor (beta chain) turned up a few times. Its antigen remains unknown. The sample's time point: persistent/refractory GD, antithyroid drugs over 5 years with positive TRAb. RNA from PBMCs was the source of the TCR library. All patients originated from an endocrinology department located in Xi'an, China. Library construction for TCR beta used iRepertoire HTBI primers and Arm-PCR of CDR3 regions. MiXCR, run by TCRdb on the multiplex PCR reads, gives a single entry per CDR3 protein. The sample lists 300,000 to 500,000 distinct CDR3 sequences, 20% to 25% occurring once. This sample is part of a study of regulatory T cells in long-lasting Graves disease. About the research overall: Persistence in Graves' disease denoted antithyroid drug use beyond 5 years alongside positive TSH receptor antibodies.

Findings and limits, study-wide: TRBV28 was favored in persistent disease, as were TRBJ1-2 and TRBJ2-5. Among persistent patients, a larger number of public clonotypes were shared (around 2,700) than among newly diagnosed patients (just over 950).

The CDR3 runs to 16 residues. V lost 4 bases to trimming and J lost 10 bases, with 24 bases between them. Germline V gene sequence: CDR1 SGHTS, CDR2 YDEGEE. The chain recombines TRBV5-8 with TRBJ1-5; D is perhaps TRBD1 (5 bases). The TCR originated in a female donor with Graves disease. Sequencing used peripheral blood mononuclear cells (PBMCs), obtained when the disease was refractory, from a patient treated with antithyroid drugs. CDR3 in DNA: TGTGCCAGCAGCCTTTCTAGGTTGAGCGGTGACAGCCCCCAGCATTTT. Translation: CASSLSRLSGDSPQHF.